This T cell receptor beta chain emerged from a study of blood T cell repertoires in COVID-19. Study-wide context: The samples span acute and convalescent COVID-19 from the United States, Italy and Spain. Sample material is recorded as cDNA or gDNA derived from T cells, B-cell-depleted T cells, or PBMCs.

The table came from immunoSEQ multiplex PCR; TCRdb's copy has only in-frame clones and leaves some out. The repertoire has about 240,000 clones, around 90% of them found once; the top ten carry approximately 0.8%. The sequence came from a woman in her twenties or thirties with acute or convalescent COVID-19. Sequencing was done on a sample of peripheral blood.

Here the CDR3 DNA reads TGCGCCAGCAGCCCACCCGGGGGATTAATTCAGCCCCAGCATTTT. It yields the protein CASSPPGGLIQPQHF. This chain links TRBV4-1 with TRBJ1-5, with D tentatively TRBD1 (5 bases). Germline CDR1 and CDR2: MGHRA and YSYEKL. CDR3 size: 15 residues. Between the trimmed V and J ends, which lost 4 bases and 6 bases, there was a span of 16 bases.